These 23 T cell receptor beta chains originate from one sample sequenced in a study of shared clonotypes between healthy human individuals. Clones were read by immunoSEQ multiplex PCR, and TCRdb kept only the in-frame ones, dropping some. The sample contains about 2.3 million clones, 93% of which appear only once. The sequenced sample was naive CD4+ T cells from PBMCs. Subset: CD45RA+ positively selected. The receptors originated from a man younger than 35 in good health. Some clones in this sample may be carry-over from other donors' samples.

The CDR3 nucleotides are TGCGCCAGCAGCTTCGGACTAGCGGGAGCTACAGATACGCAGTATTTT. It specifies CASSFGLAGATDTQYF. The chain has TRBV5-1 and TRBJ2-3, with 13 nucleotides matching TRBD2. The germline V gene has CDR1 SGHRS and CDR2 YFSETQ. The junction had 3 bases not matched to a gene; V was cut back by 2 bases and J by 3 bases. This CDR3 has 16 amino acids. Together with reference TRBV5-1 and TRBJ2-3, the CDR3 gives the full variable domain: KAGVTQTPRYLIKTRGQQVTLSCSPISGHRSVSWYQQTPGQGLQFLFEYFSETQRNKGNFPGRFSGRQFSNSRSEMNVSTLELGDSALYLCASSFGLAGATDTQYFGPGTRLTVL.

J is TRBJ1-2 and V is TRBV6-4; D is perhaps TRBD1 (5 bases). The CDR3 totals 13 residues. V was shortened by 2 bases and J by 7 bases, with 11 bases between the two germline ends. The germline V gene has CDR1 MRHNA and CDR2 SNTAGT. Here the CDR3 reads CASSDNGARGYTF. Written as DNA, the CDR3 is TGTGCCAGCAGTGACAATGGGGCCCGTGGCTACACCTTC.

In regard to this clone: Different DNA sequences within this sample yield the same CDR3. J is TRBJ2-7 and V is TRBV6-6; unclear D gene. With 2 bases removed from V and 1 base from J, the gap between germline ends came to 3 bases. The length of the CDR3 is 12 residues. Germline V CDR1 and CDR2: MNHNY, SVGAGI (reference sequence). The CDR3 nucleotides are TGTGCCAGCAGTTACAGGTCCTACGAGCAGTACTTC. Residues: CASSYRSYEQYF.

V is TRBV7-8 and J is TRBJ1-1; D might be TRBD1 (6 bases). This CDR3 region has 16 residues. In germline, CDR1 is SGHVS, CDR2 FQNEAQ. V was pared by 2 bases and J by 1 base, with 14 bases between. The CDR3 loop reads CASSLRGGTQNTEAFF. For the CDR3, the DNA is TGTGCCAGCAGCTTACGTGGGGGGACACAGAACACTGAAGCTTTCTTT.

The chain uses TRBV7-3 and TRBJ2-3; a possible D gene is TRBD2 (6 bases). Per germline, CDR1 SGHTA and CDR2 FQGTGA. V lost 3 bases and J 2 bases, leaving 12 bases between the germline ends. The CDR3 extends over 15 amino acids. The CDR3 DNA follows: TGTGCCAGCAGCTTTTCGGCGGGACCCACAGATACGCAGTATTTT. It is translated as CASSFSAGPTDTQYF.

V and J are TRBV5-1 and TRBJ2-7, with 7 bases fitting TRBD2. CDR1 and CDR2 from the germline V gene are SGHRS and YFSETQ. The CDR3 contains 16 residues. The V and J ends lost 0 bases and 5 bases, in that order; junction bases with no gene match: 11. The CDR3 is CASSLAVGGPGDEQYF. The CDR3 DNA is TGCGCCAGCAGCTTGGCCGTGGGAGGGCCGGGAGACGAGCAGTACTTC.

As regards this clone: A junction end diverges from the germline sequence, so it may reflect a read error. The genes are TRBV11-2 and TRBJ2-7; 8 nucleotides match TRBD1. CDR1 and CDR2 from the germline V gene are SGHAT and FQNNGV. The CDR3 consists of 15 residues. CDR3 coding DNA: TGTGCCAGCACCCTCGGCCAGGGGGCTTCCTCCGAGCAGTACTTC. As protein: CASTLGQGASSEQYF.

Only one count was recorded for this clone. CDR3 sequence: CATRPGPWEQPQHF. CDR3 sequence (DNA): TGTGCCACCCGGCCGGGCCCTTGGGAGCAGCCCCAGCATTTT. The chain combines TRBV19 with TRBJ1-5; D ambiguous. From germline, CDR1 is LNHDA and CDR2 SQIVND (reference sequence). The V gene lost 10 bases and the J gene lost 7 bases, with 20 bases spanning the gap. This CDR3 comprises 14 residues.

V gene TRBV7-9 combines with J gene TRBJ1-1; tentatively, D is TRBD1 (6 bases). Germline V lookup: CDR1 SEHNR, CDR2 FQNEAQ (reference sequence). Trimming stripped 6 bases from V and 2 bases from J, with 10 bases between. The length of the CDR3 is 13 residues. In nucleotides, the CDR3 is TGTGCCAGCAGTGGACAGAAAAACACTGAAGCTTTCTTT. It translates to CASSGQKNTEAFF.

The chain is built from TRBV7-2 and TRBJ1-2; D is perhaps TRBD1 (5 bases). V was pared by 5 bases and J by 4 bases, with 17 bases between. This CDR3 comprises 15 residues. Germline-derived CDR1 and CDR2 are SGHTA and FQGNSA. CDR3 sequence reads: CASSEQSQGGYGYTF. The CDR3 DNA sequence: TGTGCCAGCAGCGAACAATCGCAGGGCGGCTATGGCTACACCTTC.

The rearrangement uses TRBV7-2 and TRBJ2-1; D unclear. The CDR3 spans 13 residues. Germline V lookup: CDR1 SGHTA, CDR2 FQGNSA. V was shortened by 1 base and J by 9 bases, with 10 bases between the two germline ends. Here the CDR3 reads CASSLVLRSEQFF. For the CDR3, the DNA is TGTGCCAGCAGCTTAGTGCTGCGAAGTGAGCAGTTCTTC.

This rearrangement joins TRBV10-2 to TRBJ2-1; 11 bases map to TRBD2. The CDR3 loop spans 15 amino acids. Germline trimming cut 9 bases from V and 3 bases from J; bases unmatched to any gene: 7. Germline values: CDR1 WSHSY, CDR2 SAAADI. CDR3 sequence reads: CASLRTSGSYNEQFF. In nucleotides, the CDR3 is TGCGCCAGTCTTCGTACTAGCGGGAGCTACAATGAGCAGTTCTTC.

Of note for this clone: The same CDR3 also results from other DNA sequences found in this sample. CDR3 sequence (DNA): TGTGCCAGCAGTTTAGTGGGGGGACTTCGAGAGACCCAGTACTTC. This translates into CASSLVGGLRETQYF. The V and J genes are TRBV28 and TRBJ2-5, with D possibly matching TRBD2 (6 bases). Trimming left V 2 bases short and J 4 bases short, with 14 bases between. CDR1 is MDHEN, CDR2 SYDVKM, per germline. The CDR3 extends over 15 amino acids.

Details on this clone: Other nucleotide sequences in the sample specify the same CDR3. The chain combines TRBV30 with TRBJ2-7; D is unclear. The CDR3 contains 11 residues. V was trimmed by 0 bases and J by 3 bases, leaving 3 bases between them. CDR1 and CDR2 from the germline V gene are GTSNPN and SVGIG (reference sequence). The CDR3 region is CAWSVSYEQYF. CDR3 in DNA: TGTGCCTGGAGTGTCAGCTACGAGCAGTACTTC. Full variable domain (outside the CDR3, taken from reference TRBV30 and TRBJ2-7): SQTIHQWPATLVQPVGSPLSLECTVEGTSNPNLYWYRQAAGRGLQLLFYSVGIGQISSEVPQNLSASRPQDRQFILSSKKLLLSDSGFYLCAWSVSYEQYFGPGTRLTVT.

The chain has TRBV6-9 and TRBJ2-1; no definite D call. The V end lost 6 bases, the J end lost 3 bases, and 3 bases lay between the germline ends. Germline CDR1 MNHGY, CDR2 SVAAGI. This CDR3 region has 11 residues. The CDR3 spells CASRGYNEQFF. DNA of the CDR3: TGTGCCAGCAGAGGCTACAATGAGCAGTTCTTC.

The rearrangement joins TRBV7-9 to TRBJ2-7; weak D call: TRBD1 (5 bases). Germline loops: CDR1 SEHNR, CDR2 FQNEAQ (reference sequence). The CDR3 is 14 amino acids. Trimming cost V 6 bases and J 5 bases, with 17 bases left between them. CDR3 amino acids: CASRQYPGRDEQYF. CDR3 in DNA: TGTGCCAGCAGACAATATCCGGGCAGGGACGAGCAGTACTTC.

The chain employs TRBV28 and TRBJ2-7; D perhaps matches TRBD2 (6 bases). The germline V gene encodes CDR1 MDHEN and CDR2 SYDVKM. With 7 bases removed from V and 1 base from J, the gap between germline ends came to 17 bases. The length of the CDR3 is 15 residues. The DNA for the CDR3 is TGTGCCAGCACCGTCGGAAGCGGGCCTTCCTACGAGCAGTACTTC. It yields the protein CASTVGSGPSYEQYF.

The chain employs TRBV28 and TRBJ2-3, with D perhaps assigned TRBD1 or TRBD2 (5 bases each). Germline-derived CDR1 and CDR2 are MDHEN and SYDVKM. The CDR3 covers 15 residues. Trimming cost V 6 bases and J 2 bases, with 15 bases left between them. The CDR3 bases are TGTGCCAGCAGCCACCGGGACGGGGCCACAGATACGCAGTATTTT. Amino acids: CASSHRDGATDTQYF.

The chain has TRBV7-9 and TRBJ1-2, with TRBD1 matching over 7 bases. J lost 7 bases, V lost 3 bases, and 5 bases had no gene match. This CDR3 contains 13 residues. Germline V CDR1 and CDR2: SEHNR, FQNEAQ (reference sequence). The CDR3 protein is CASSFPDRAGYTF. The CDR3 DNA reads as TGTGCCAGCAGCTTCCCAGACAGGGCTGGCTACACCTTC.

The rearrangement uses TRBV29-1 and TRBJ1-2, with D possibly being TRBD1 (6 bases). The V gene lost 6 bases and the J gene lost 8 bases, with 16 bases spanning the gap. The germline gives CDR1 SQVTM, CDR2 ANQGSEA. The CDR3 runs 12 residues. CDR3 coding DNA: TGCAGCGTCACACAGGGTGTGAGGGGCTACACCTTC. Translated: CSVTQGVRGYTF.

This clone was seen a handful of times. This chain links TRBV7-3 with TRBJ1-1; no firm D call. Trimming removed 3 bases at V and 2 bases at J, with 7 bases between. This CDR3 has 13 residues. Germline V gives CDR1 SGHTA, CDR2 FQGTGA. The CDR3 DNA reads TGTGCCAGCAGCTTGATGATTAACACTGAAGCTTTCTTT. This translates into CASSLMINTEAFF. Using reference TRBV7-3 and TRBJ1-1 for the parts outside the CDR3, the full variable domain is GAGVSQTPSNKVTEKGKYVELRCDPISGHTALYWYRQSLGQGPEFLIYFQGTGAADDSGLPNDRFFAVRPEGSVSTLKIQRTERGDSAVYLCASSLMINTEAFFGQGTRLTVV.

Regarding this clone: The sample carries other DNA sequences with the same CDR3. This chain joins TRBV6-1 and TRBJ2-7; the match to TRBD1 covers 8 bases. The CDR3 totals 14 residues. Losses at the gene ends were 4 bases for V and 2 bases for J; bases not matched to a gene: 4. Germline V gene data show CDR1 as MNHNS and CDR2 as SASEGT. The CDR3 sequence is CASSVDRGTYEQYF. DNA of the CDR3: TGTGCCAGCAGTGTAGACAGGGGAACCTACGAGCAGTACTTC.

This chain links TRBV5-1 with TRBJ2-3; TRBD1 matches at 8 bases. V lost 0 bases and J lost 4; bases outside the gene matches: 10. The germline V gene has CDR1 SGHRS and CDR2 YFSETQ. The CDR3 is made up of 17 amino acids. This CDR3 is CASSLAGRDRRSDTQYF. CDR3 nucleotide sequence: TGCGCCAGCAGCTTGGCCGGAAGGGACAGGAGATCAGATACGCAGTATTTT.